This T cell receptor (beta chain) was sequenced during a study of OX40 agonist ivuxolimab in advanced cancers. Method: immunoSEQ multiplex PCR; TCRdb's copy keeps in-frame clones and lacks some. Here the sample spans about 44,000 clones, 80% to 95% being singletons. Per germline, CDR1 SGDLS and CDR2 YYNGEE. The J segment lost 3 bases and the V segment lost 4 bases, leaving 7 bases of the junction unmatched. This CDR3 has 14 amino acids. The sample consisted of CD4+ or CD8+ T cells sorted from blood, taken in a trial of the OX40 agonist ivuxolimab. The chain has TRBV9 and TRBJ2-7, with TRBD1 matching 7 bases. The TCR originated in an adult with an advanced solid tumor such as melanoma, head and neck, liver or kidney cancer. CDR3 nucleotides: TGTGCCAGCAGCTCAAGGACAGGCAACTACGAGCAGTACTTC. Its protein product is CASSSRTGNYEQYF.